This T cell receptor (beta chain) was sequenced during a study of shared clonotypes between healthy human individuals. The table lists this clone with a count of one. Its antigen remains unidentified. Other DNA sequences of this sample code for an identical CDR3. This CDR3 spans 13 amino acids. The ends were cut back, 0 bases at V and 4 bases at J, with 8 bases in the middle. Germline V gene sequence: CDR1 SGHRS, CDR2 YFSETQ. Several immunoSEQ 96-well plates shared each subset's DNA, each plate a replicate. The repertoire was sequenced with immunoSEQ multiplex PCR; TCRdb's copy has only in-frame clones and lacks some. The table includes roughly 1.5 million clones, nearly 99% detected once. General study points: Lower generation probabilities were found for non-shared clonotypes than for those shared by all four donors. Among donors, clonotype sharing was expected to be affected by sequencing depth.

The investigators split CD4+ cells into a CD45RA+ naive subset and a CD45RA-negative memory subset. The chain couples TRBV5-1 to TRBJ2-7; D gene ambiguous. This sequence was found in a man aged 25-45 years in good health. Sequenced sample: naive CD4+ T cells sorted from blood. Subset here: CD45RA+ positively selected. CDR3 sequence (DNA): TGCGCCAGCAGCTTGGATAGGTTATACGAGCAGTACTTC. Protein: CASSLDRLYEQYF.